These 4 T cell receptor beta chains originate from one sample sequenced in a study of T-cell memory formation after mild COVID-19. A single record per CDR3 protein comes from TCRdb applying MiXCR to the 5' RACE reads. The profile covers 110,000 to 150,000 distinct CDR3 sequences, with 11% to 15% appearing a single time and around 30% taken by the ten largest. The sample was PBMCs or a T cell subset sorted from them (not recorded which). Receptor source: an adult woman who had mild COVID-19 (a few samples of this study predate the infection). Cell type and time point are not known.

This clonotype was detected a few times. J is TRBJ2-1 and V is TRBV24-1, with TRBD2 matching over 8 bases. Unmatched junction bases numbered 9, after V lost 8 bases and J lost 10 bases. The V gene's germline CDR1 is KGHDR and CDR2 SFDVKD. The CDR3 contains 13 residues. DNA of the CDR3: TGTGCCACCACAAGCCCCTGGACTAGCGAGCAGTTCTTC. The encoded protein is CATTSPWTSEQFF.

The rearrangement joins TRBV5-5 to TRBJ2-1; 9 bases are a match to TRBD2. V trimming: 0 bases; J trimming: 1 base; junction bases outside the gene matches: 8. The CDR3 runs to 18 residues. Germline values: CDR1 SGHKS, CDR2 YYEKEE (reference sequence). CDR3 residues: CASSLVSGGHGSYNEQFF. The CDR3 nucleotides read TGTGCCAGCAGCTTGGTTAGCGGGGGCCATGGTTCCTACAATGAGCAGTTCTTC.

This clonotype was counted a few times. V and J are TRBV16 and TRBJ2-7; tentative D call: TRBD1 (6 bases). Germline V CDR1 and CDR2: KGHSY, FQNENV. The CDR3 contains 14 residues. Trimming cost V 10 bases and J 2 bases, with 18 bases left between them. For the CDR3, the DNA is TGTGCCACCCGGAGTATAGGGGGTACCTACGAGCAGTACTTC. Protein: CATRSIGGTYEQYF.

This clonotype has more than one count but fewer than ten. The chain links TRBV7-8 to TRBJ1-6, with D tentatively TRBD1 (5 bases). The CDR3 has 17 residues. The germline CDR1 and CDR2 sequences are SGHVS and FQNEAQ. Trimming removed 6 bases at V and 7 bases at J, with 22 bases between. CDR3 in DNA: TGTGCCAGCAGTCCAACTCCCGCCCAGGGTGGAAATTCACCCCTCCACTTT. Translating it yields CASSPTPAQGGNSPLHF.